This T cell receptor (beta chain) was captured by sequencing in a study of molecular identifiers for immune sequencing clone quantification (dated by TCRdb to the late 2010s). At the level of the whole study: For a replicate experiment, RNA from around 20,000 or 100,000 naive CD8 T cells was divided into five aliquots, of which four were sequenced. This methods study benchmarked molecular-identifier clustering-based TCR repertoire sequencing (MIDCIRS) and TCR RNA copy counting, using CD8 T cells to do so.

This clonotype was counted at least ten times. The antigen this receptor binds is unknown. Within one base of it there is no much larger clone, and no base qualities were kept. The paper as a whole reports these results and caveats: The naive libraries included spiked-in Jurkat TCR RNA (around nine copies' worth), and this Jurkat TCR RNA is not part of the donor repertoire. In CMV-specific effector cells, clones with more than 20 RNA copies accounted for over 99% of molecules, whereas in naive cells such clones accounted for under 1%. Modeling indicated 2.5 to 3.5 TCR RNA copies recovered per cell, compared with 9 to 10 by digital PCR, which implies a capture efficiency of 25% to 35%. The sizes of highly expanded clones could end up underestimated when identical TCR molecules share a barcode. Spiked-in Jurkat TCR RNA equivalent to a single cell was reported to be detectable even among 800,000 to 1,000,000 naive CD8 T cells. When barcode sub-clustering was not used, chimeric consensus sequences inflated TCR diversity, with chimeras reaching as high as 47%.

Library preparation was by PCR. The instrument given in TCRdb is Illumina HiSeq 4000. Preparation of bulk TCR libraries followed a previously described approach, with the TCR primers listed in Table S5. The Qiagen AllPrep DNA/RNA kit was used to purify total RNA. Before analysis, reads from multiple sequencing runs of the same library were pooled. The source study handled its data this way. Reads were retained only if an exact TCR constant sequence was present, and the retained reads were trimmed to 150 nt and grouped according to their 12-nt molecular barcodes. Reads inside each barcode group were sub-clustered using a 15% Levenshtein threshold, and a quality-weighted consensus sequence was constructed for each RNA molecule. Non-functional sequences were removed, as were lower-count sequences one edit away from another. Based on fitting two negative binomial distributions, any barcode sub-cluster with under 20% of the maximum read count was discarded. Using fastp trimming at Q25 and MiXCR clonotype assembly, TCRdb reanalyzed the public sequencing data and kept in-frame beta chains. Records with the same CDR3 protein are collapsed into one entry carrying the most frequent genes and DNA. It is TCRdb's table, rather than the study itself, that gives the V and J calls and clone size. A total of some 650,000 distinct CDR3 sequences appear in this sample, nearly 20% of them only once. The ten largest clonotypes hold under 0.95% of the sample.

The CDR3 runs 13 residues from the cysteine to the phenylalanine. CDR3 DNA is the only sequence kept; it has 39 bases, read in frame from the first base. At the junction V is shortened by 4 bases and J by 2 bases, with 9 bases in between. From the germline V gene, CDR1 is MGHDK and CDR2 is SYGVNS. Libraries of naive CD8 T cells were built from approximately 20,000 to 980,000 sorted cells, with 10%, 30% or 50% of the purified RNA used. On a BD FACSAria II, naive CD8 T cells were FACS-sorted as CD8+CD4-CCR7+CD45RA+ and collected into RLT Plus buffer. Approximately 9 TCR copies' worth of Jurkat RNA were spiked into roughly 19,000-1,000,000 naive CD8 T cell samples to test detection sensitivity. CD8 T cells were enriched with RosetteSep CD8+ T Cell Enrichment Cocktail and Ficoll-Paque, followed by ACK red cell lysis.

The chain is encoded by TRBV25-1 joined to TRBJ2-7; a tentative D match to TRBD1 spans 5 bases. What was sequenced was naive CD8+ T cells from blood, with Jurkat cell RNA spiked in. The cell subset or site label for this specimen denotes: FACS-sorted CD8+CD4-CCR7+CD45RA+ naive T cells. This clonotype was obtained from a human donor in good health. Some libraries in this study had Jurkat cell RNA spiked in. The DNA reads TGTGCCAGCAGTGTAGGGGTGACCTACGAGCAGTACTTC. Translated, it gives CASSVGVTYEQYF.